Below are 6 T cell receptor beta chains sequenced from a single sample in a study of T cells in localized non-small cell lung cancer. Only in-frame clones appear in the TCRdb table, and some are missing; sequencing was by immunoSEQ multiplex PCR. The data show more than 50,000 clones, with around 86% seen just once and around 20% held by the top ten. The sample was peripheral blood, taken before any cancer treatment. Every receptor here comes from a female donor older than 55 with stage II squamous cell lung carcinoma.

The chain employs TRBV30 and TRBJ1-5, with D perhaps matching TRBD1 (5 bases). Trimming removed 1 base from V and 1 base from J, with 14 bases in between. Germline CDR1 reads GTSNPN; CDR2 reads SVGIG (reference sequence). The CDR3 totals 16 residues. The CDR3 sequence: CAWSDTGTVSNQPQHF. In DNA form, the CDR3 reads TGTGCCTGGAGTGACACCGGGACGGTGAGCAATCAGCCCCAGCATTTT.

The chain uses TRBV2 and TRBJ1-2; TRBD1 is a possible D gene (6 bases). The length of the CDR3 is 13 residues. Trimming stripped 6 bases from V and 4 bases from J, with 12 bases between. Per germline, CDR1 SNHLY and CDR2 FYNNEI. Here the CDR3 reads CASSGQLVYGYTF. In DNA form, the CDR3 reads TGTGCCAGCAGCGGACAGTTAGTCTATGGCTACACCTTC.

The rearrangement links TRBV7-3 to TRBJ2-1; 10 bases line up with TRBD1. There are 18 residues in the CDR3. Trimming at V came to 0 bases and at J to 2 bases, leaving 7 bases not matched to a gene. From germline, CDR1 is SGHTA and CDR2 FQGTGA. CDR3 protein: CASSLTSGTGDPYNEQFF. CDR3 in DNA: TGTGCCAGCAGCTTAACTTCCGGGACAGGGGATCCCTACAATGAGCAGTTCTTC.

V usage is TRBV5-1 and J usage is TRBJ1-2; 7 bases line up with TRBD1. Unmatched junction bases numbered 10, after V lost 3 bases and J lost 8 bases. This CDR3 is 14 amino acids long. The V gene's germline CDR1 is SGHRS and CDR2 YFSETQ. The CDR3 loop is CASSSDRDLGGYTF. As DNA, the CDR3 is TGCGCCAGCAGCTCAGACAGGGACTTGGGCGGCTACACCTTC.

The CDR3 sequence: CAWSQGRAGELFF. CDR3 DNA: TGTGCCTGGAGTCAGGGGAGGGCCGGGGAGCTGTTTTTT. This chain uses TRBV30 with TRBJ2-2, with D maybe TRBD2 (7 bases). The CDR3 is 13 amino acids. The ends were cut back, 2 bases at V and 6 bases at J, with 10 bases in the middle. The V gene's germline CDR1 is GTSNPN and CDR2 SVGIG (reference sequence).

The chain links TRBV7-3 to TRBJ1-1; 7 nucleotides align to TRBD1. This CDR3 is built from 14 residues. With V trimmed by 6 bases and J by 4 bases, 8 bases remained unmatched. Germline values: CDR1 SGHTA, CDR2 FQGTGA. CDR3 residues: CASSPNRGSTEAFF. CDR3 nucleotides: TGTGCCAGCAGTCCAAACAGGGGATCCACTGAAGCTTTCTTT. The entire variable domain, with the rest obtained from reference TRBV7-3 and TRBJ1-1, is as follows: GAGVSQTPSNKVTEKGKYVELRCDPISGHTALYWYRQSLGQGPEFLIYFQGTGAADDSGLPNDRFFAVRPEGSVSTLKIQRTERGDSAVYLCASSPNRGSTEAFFGQGTRLTVV.